This T cell receptor (beta chain) was found in a study of T cells in Graves' hyperthyroidism and ophthalmopathy. Study at large: At the time of initial diagnosis and before any treatment, peripheral blood was collected.

Study conclusions and caveats: Most thyroid clonotypes expanded above 0.001 appeared in blood too. Ophthalmopathy prediction by the model preceded onset by a median about 6 months.

TCR beta CDR3 sequences were amplified from RNA transcripts. The study used the HTBI primer set for a first-round RT-PCR of the TCR CDR3. One entry per CDR3 protein results from TCRdb running MiXCR on the multiplex PCR reads. Of about 720,000 distinct CDR3 sequences detected, about 19% appear once; the ten largest clones hold over 15%. Turning to this clonotype: Its target is unknown.

The sequencing sample was made of blood. The clonotype originates from a woman in her fifties or sixties with Graves' hyperthyroidism that later progressed to Graves' ophthalmopathy.

The CDR3 bases are TGTGCCAGCAGCATCAGGGTGGGGAATCAAGCTTTCTTT. Translated, it gives CASSIRVGNQAFF. The chain combines TRBV27 with TRBJ1-1, with D possibly matching TRBD1 (5 bases). The germline V and J ends were trimmed by 6 bases and 9 bases, with 17 bases remaining between them. The CDR3 totals 13 residues. From germline, CDR1 is MNHEY and CDR2 SMNVEV (reference sequence).